This T cell receptor (beta chain) was recovered during a study of shared clonotypes between healthy human individuals. At the level of the study: Per donor, CD8 memory used one plate, CD8 naive used two, CD4 memory used three and CD4 naive used three.

For this clone: What it binds is unknown.

Data came from immunoSEQ multiplex PCR; TCRdb stores just in-frame clones and leaves some out. The data contain roughly 2 million clones, 95% of them seen just once; the ten biggest clones take up 0.1% to 0.15%. Broader study findings: Estimated richness values were generally larger in naive subsets than in memory subsets. A few donors had roughly 5.2% of their naive CD4 clonotypes in common. An expected dependence of interdonor clonotype sharing on sequencing depth was noted.

The CDR3 runs 15 residues. Germline loops: CDR1 SEHNR, CDR2 FQNEAQ (reference sequence). Deletions cut 3 bases from V and 2 bases from J, with 8 bases between. The clonotype originates from a man aged 18 to 30 in good health. The chain carries TRBV7-9 and TRBJ2-6, with D maybe TRBD1 (5 bases). The source material was naive CD4+ T cells sorted from blood. Subset denoted: CD45RA+ positively selected. The CDR3 DNA is TGTGCCAGCAGCTTTGGGGCAACTGGGGCCAACGTCCTGACTTTC. Translation: CASSFGATGANVLTF.